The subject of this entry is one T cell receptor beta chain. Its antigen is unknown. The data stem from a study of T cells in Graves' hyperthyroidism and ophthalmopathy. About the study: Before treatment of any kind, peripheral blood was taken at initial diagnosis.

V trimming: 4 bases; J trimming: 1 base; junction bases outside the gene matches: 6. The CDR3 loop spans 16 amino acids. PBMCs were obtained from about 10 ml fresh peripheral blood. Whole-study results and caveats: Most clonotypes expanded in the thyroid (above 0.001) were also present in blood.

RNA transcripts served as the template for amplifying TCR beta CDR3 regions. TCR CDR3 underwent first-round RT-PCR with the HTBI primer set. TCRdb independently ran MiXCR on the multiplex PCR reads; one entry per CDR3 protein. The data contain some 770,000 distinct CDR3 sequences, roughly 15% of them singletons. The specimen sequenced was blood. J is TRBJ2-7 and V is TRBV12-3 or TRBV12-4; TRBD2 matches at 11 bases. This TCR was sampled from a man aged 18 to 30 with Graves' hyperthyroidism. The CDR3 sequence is CASSSFLAGGSYEQYF. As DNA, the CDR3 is TGTGCCAGCAGTTCTTTTCTAGCGGGAGGATCCTACGAGCAGTACTTC.